This TCR beta chain appears in the sequencing data of a study of blood T cell repertoires in COVID-19. Turning to the study itself: Samples of COVID-19 (acute and convalescent) were obtained from the United States, Italy and Spain. From T cells, B-cell-depleted T cells, or PBMCs came the material, which was cDNA or gDNA.

On this clone: Different DNA sequences within this sample yield the same CDR3.

Original processing notes: Nucleated cell number was recorded as an estimate derived from reference gene primer amplification. This table comes from immunoSEQ multiplex PCR, and its TCRdb copy is limited to in-frame clones, with some not included. V and J calls and clone size are copied from that table; D and trimming were computed from the DNA. The sample holds about 160,000 clones; roughly 88% are singletons and the top ten take roughly 2.3%. The sample taken for sequencing was peripheral blood. The TCR comes from a man aged 18 to 30 with acute or convalescent COVID-19.

This chain's CDR3 is CASSYSGQASYEQYF. The CDR3 bases are TGTGCCAGCAGTTACTCGGGTCAGGCATCCTACGAGCAGTACTTC. The chain is built from TRBV6-5 and TRBJ2-7, with D unresolved. Germline CDR1 and CDR2: MNHEY and SVGAGI. The ends were cut back, 0 bases at V and 1 base at J, with 10 bases in the middle. The CDR3 runs 15 residues.